The sequence of this TCR beta chain was determined in a study of cytomegalovirus exposure and HLA in healthy donors. The V end was cut by 2 bases, the J end by 2 bases, with 13 bases between. The length of the CDR3 is 15 residues. In germline, CDR1 is SGHRS, CDR2 YFSETQ. This clone was seen once. The PCR was carried out with 60 Vbeta primers and 13 Jbeta primers. Assay: immunoSEQ multiplex PCR; the TCRdb copy retains only in-frame clones and omits some. Among fewer than 200,000 clones listed, about four fifths were seen once. The chain employs TRBV5-1 and TRBJ2-5; D is possibly TRBD2 (7 bases). The sequence was collected from a girl under 18 in good health and CMV-seropositive. Sequenced sample: PBMCs. CDR3 DNA: TGCGCCAGCAGCTTTTGGGGGGGGGCGCAAGAGACCCAGTACTTC. Translating gives CASSFWGGAQETQYF. The complete variable domain, with remaining parts taken from reference TRBV5-1 and TRBJ2-5, reads KAGVTQTPRYLIKTRGQQVTLSCSPISGHRSVSWYQQTPGQGLQFLFEYFSETQRNKGNFPGRFSGRQFSNSRSEMNVSTLELGDSALYLCASSFWGGAQETQYFGPGTRLLVL.